This TCR beta chain was documented in a study of shared clonotypes between healthy human individuals. Study-level results: Generally, estimated richness proved larger in naive subsets than it did in memory subsets.

Germline CDR1 and CDR2: MDHEN and SYDVKM. V trimming: 7 bases; J trimming: 7 bases; junction bases outside the gene matches: 16. CDR3 length: 15 residues. Splitting of each subset's genomic DNA was done evenly across several immunoSEQ plates. Sequencing used immunoSEQ multiplex PCR; TCRdb keeps in-frame clones, though not all of them. This sample has 1,500,000 or so clones, with 98% to 99% found just once. A note on this clone: Its antigen remains unidentified.

The specimen sequenced was naive CD4+ T cells sorted from blood. Subset specified: CD45RA+ positively selected. The chain is built from TRBV28 and TRBJ2-7; 7 bases agree with TRBD1. The source is a man aged 30 to 39 in good health. CDR3 sequence (DNA): TGTGCCAGCACCTTAGACCAGGGACAGCGAAGGGAGCAGTACTTC. It is translated as CASTLDQGQRREQYF.